A selection of T cell receptor beta chains follows, all from one sample in a study of tumor-infiltrating lymphocytes in primary liver carcinoma. TCRdb ran MiXCR on the multiplex PCR reads and lists one entry per CDR3 protein. The sample has fewer than 70,000 distinct CDR3 sequences, 55% to 75% seen once. The sequencing sample was made of liver tumor tissue from sampling region 2. These receptors all come from a man aged 40-49 years with primary liver carcinoma and hepatitis B virus infection. CDR3s include the opening cysteine and the closing phenylalanine or tryptophan. A D gene is named only where the DNA matches it firmly. The listing skips clone size in some rows; elsewhere it reads once, few, many or a size class.

v_gene: TRBV11-2
j_gene: TRBJ1-2
abundance: .
d_gene: .
CDR3nt: TGTGCCAGCAGCTTAGGTGGGGCAGCCCTAGGATGCTACACCTTC
CDR3aa: CASSLGGAALGCYTF

v_gene: TRBV6-6
j_gene: TRBJ2-1
abundance: .
d_gene: .
CDR3nt: TGTGCCAGCAGTACGGGAATAGAGGGCAATGAACAGTTCTTC
CDR3aa: CASSTGIEGNEQFF

v_gene: TRBV5-5
j_gene: TRBJ2-1
abundance: .
d_gene: .
CDR3nt: TGTGCTAACAGCCCTGGACATGGTTCCTACAATGAGCAATTCTTC
CDR3aa: CANSPGHGSYNEQFF

v_gene: TRBV29-1
j_gene: TRBJ2-1
abundance: .
d_gene: .
CDR3nt: TGCCGCGTAGAAGGCCGATACAATGAGCAGTTCTTC
CDR3aa: CRVEGRYNEQFF

v_gene: TRBV29-1
j_gene: TRBJ2-1
abundance: .
d_gene: .
CDR3nt: TGCAGCGCCCGCCCAGGTGTGAACGAGCAGTTCTTC
CDR3aa: CSARPGVNEQFF

v_gene: TRBV29-1
j_gene: TRBJ2-7
abundance: .
d_gene: .
CDR3nt: TGCACCATCGGGGGACAGTCCAGCTTCTACGAGCAGTACTTC
CDR3aa: CTIGGQSSFYEQYF

v_gene: TRBV11-2
j_gene: TRBJ2-5
abundance: .
d_gene: .
CDR3nt: TGTGCCAGCATCCAAACTCCTGGCGGAGGGAAGGGGACCCAGTACTTC
CDR3aa: CASIQTPGGGKGTQYF

v_gene: TRBV5-4
j_gene: TRBJ2-3
abundance: .
d_gene: .
CDR3nt: TGTGCCAGCACCTTGCTCGCAGGAGGGCCCACAGATACGCAGTATTTT
CDR3aa: CASTLLAGGPTDTQYF

v_gene: TRBV5-4
j_gene: TRBJ1-6
abundance: .
d_gene: .
CDR3nt: TGTGCCAGTAGCGAGTATAATTCACCCCCCCACTTT
CDR3aa: CASSEYNSPPHF

v_gene: TRBV5-1
j_gene: TRBJ2-3
abundance: many
d_gene: TRBD1
CDR3nt: TGCGCCAGCAGCTTGGGGGACAGAGGAAAAATCACAGATACGCAGTATTTT
CDR3aa: CASSLGDRGKITDTQYF

v_gene: TRBV29-1
j_gene: TRBJ2-3
abundance: once
d_gene: TRBD2
CDR3nt: TGCAGCGTCACTCTAGCGGGAGTGACAGATGCGCAGTATTTT
CDR3aa: CSVTLAGVTDAQYF

v_gene: TRBV20-1
j_gene: TRBJ2-1
abundance: few
d_gene: .
CDR3nt: TGCAGTGCCGACCCAACAGTGGGTGAGCAGTTCTTC
CDR3aa: CSADPTVGEQFF

v_gene: TRBV6-1
j_gene: TRBJ2-1
abundance: .
d_gene: .
CDR3nt: TGTGCCTGCAGGTGGAGGGACAGTCGAGCCTGGGACAATGAGCAGTTCTTC
CDR3aa: CACRWRDSRAWDNEQFF

v_gene: TRBV11-2
j_gene: TRBJ1-1
abundance: .
d_gene: .
CDR3nt: TGTGCCAGCAGCTTGGGGGGTATCACTGAAGCTTTCTTT
CDR3aa: CASSLGGITEAFF

v_gene: TRBV29-1
j_gene: TRBJ2-1
abundance: many
d_gene: TRBD2
CDR3nt: TGCAGCGTAGGGGCGGGGGGCTCCTACAATGAGCAGTTCTTC
CDR3aa: CSVGAGGSYNEQFF

v_gene: TRBV28
j_gene: TRBJ2-7
abundance: .
d_gene: TRBD1
CDR3nt: TGTGCCAACACCCGGACAGGGGGTTCCTACGAGCAGTACTTC
CDR3aa: CANTRTGGSYEQYF

v_gene: TRBV11-3
j_gene: TRBJ2-1
abundance: .
d_gene: TRBD2
CDR3nt: TGTGCCAGCAGCTTAGAATGGGCGGGAGGGCCGATGTTCTTC
CDR3aa: CASSLEWAGGPMFF

v_gene: TRBV7-2
j_gene: TRBJ2-4
abundance: .
d_gene: TRBD2
CDR3nt: TGTGCCAGCAGCCCTTATCGGGAGGGAAACATTCAGTACTTC
CDR3aa: CASSPYREGNIQYF

v_gene: TRBV4-1
j_gene: TRBJ1-2
abundance: .
d_gene: .
CDR3nt: TGCGCCAGCAGCCGAGGGAACAGGAACTATGGCTACATCTTC
CDR3aa: CASSRGNRNYGYIF

v_gene: TRBV4-1
j_gene: TRBJ2-7
abundance: .
d_gene: TRBD2
CDR3nt: TGCGCCAGTGGCCAAACCCTAGCGGAGCCACTTTACGAGCAGTACTTC
CDR3aa: CASGQTLAEPLYEQYF

v_gene: TRBV11-2
j_gene: TRBJ1-4
abundance: .
d_gene: .
CDR3nt: TGTGCCGACAGCAGGACTCCAGGCGGAACAAATGAAAAGCTGTTTTTT
CDR3aa: CADSRTPGGTNEKLFF

v_gene: TRBV4-1
j_gene: TRBJ1-2
abundance: many
d_gene: TRBD1
CDR3nt: TGCGCCAGCAGCCCGTCCCGGGACAGGGGGAGCTATGGCTACACCTTC
CDR3aa: CASSPSRDRGSYGYTF

v_gene: TRBV12-3/TRBV12-4
j_gene: TRBJ1-5
abundance: .
d_gene: .
CDR3nt: TGTGCCAACAGTTTAACTCGGGATCATCCCCAGCATTTT
CDR3aa: CANSLTRDHPQHF

v_gene: TRBV28
j_gene: TRBJ2-7
abundance: .
d_gene: .
CDR3nt: TGTGCCAGCAGTCCTCCACAGGAGTACTACGAGCAGTACTTC
CDR3aa: CASSPPQEYYEQYF

v_gene: TRBV4-2
j_gene: TRBJ2-7
abundance: .
d_gene: .
CDR3nt: TGTGCCAGCAGCCAAGGTGACAGGTGCCACGAGCAGTACTTC
CDR3aa: CASSQGDRCHEQYF

v_gene: TRBV11-2
j_gene: TRBJ2-7
abundance: once
d_gene: .
CDR3nt: TGTGCCAACAGCTTATACCGCCTAGTTAGTGAGCAGTACTTC
CDR3aa: CANSLYRLVSEQYF

v_gene: TRBV7-8
j_gene: TRBJ2-4
abundance: few
d_gene: .
CDR3nt: TGTGCCAGCAGCCCCCTTTCCAGCGGATTAGCCAAAAACATTCAGTACTTC
CDR3aa: CASSPLSSGLAKNIQYF

v_gene: TRBV11-2
j_gene: TRBJ2-5
abundance: .
d_gene: TRBD2
CDR3nt: TGTTCCAACAGCAAAACTCCTGGCGGGGGGAAAGAAACCCAGTACTTC
CDR3aa: CSNSKTPGGGKETQYF

v_gene: TRBV12-3/TRBV12-4
j_gene: TRBJ2-7
abundance: .
d_gene: .
CDR3nt: TGTGCCAGCCGACTAAGGGACACAAGTACCTACGAGTGGTACTTC
CDR3aa: CASRLRDTSTYEWYF

v_gene: TRBV2
j_gene: TRBJ1-1
abundance: .
d_gene: .
CDR3nt: TGTGCCAGCATCCCGGCTAGAAGCACTGAAGCTTTCTTT
CDR3aa: CASIPARSTEAFF

v_gene: TRBV7-8
j_gene: TRBJ2-5
abundance: .
d_gene: TRBD2
CDR3nt: TGTGCCAGTAGCCCACACGGACTAGCGGGAGGGAGAGAGGCCCAGTACTTC
CDR3aa: CASSPHGLAGGREAQYF

v_gene: TRBV2
j_gene: TRBJ2-3
abundance: once
d_gene: .
CDR3nt: TGTGCCAGCAGTTTCCAAGATACGCAGTATTTC
CDR3aa: CASSFQDTQYF

v_gene: TRBV10-3
j_gene: TRBJ2-3
abundance: medium-sized
d_gene: TRBD2
CDR3nt: TGTGCCATCAGGCACACTAGCGGGGCTAGCACAGATACGCAGTATTTT
CDR3aa: CAIRHTSGASTDTQYF

v_gene: TRBV29-1
j_gene: TRBJ2-7
abundance: .
d_gene: TRBD2
CDR3nt: TGCAGCGTTTATCAGGGAGGGAACGAGCTGTACTTC
CDR3aa: CSVYQGGNELYF

v_gene: TRBV29-1
j_gene: TRBJ1-1
abundance: many
d_gene: .
CDR3nt: TGCAGCGTTCGATGGGGCGCGACTGAAGCTTTCTTT
CDR3aa: CSVRWGATEAFF

v_gene: TRBV12-3/TRBV12-4
j_gene: TRBJ2-1
abundance: .
d_gene: .
CDR3nt: TGTGCCAGCAGTGTAGGAGGGGTAGTGGGAGTGGTCAATGAGCAGTTCTTC
CDR3aa: CASSVGGVVGVVNEQFF

v_gene: TRBV6-1
j_gene: TRBJ2-7
abundance: .
d_gene: TRBD2
CDR3nt: TGTGCCTGCAGTCCCCTGGGACTAGCGGGAGGCGGCGAGCAGTACTTC
CDR3aa: CACSPLGLAGGGEQYF

v_gene: TRBV11-3
j_gene: TRBJ2-2
abundance: few
d_gene: .
CDR3nt: TGTGCCAGCAGCGTAGGACCGGATGTTAGGTCCGGGGAGCTGTTTTTT
CDR3aa: CASSVGPDVRSGELFF

v_gene: TRBV25-1
j_gene: TRBJ2-5
abundance: many
d_gene: .
CDR3nt: TGTGCCAGCAGTGCTGCGGGAAAGGGGCAAGAGACCCAGTACTTC
CDR3aa: CASSAAGKGQETQYF

v_gene: TRBV10-2
j_gene: TRBJ1-5
abundance: .
d_gene: .
CDR3nt: TGCGCCAGCAATGAACAGCCCTATAGGAATCAGCCCCAGCATTTT
CDR3aa: CASNEQPYRNQPQHF

v_gene: TRBV11-2
j_gene: TRBJ2-1
abundance: few
d_gene: TRBD1
CDR3nt: TGTGCCGGCATCTACTCAGGGGGCGCTCACAATGAGCAGTTCTTC
CDR3aa: CAGIYSGGAHNEQFF

v_gene: TRBV11-2
j_gene: TRBJ2-7
abundance: .
d_gene: .
CDR3nt: TGTGCCAGCAGCTTAGCTCTAGAGGAAGGGCCCTCCGAGCAGTATTTC
CDR3aa: CASSLALEEGPSEQYF

v_gene: TRBV6-1
j_gene: TRBJ2-2
abundance: .
d_gene: .
CDR3nt: TGTGCCAGCAGAGGTCAGGGGCGGACCGGGGAGCTGTTATTT
CDR3aa: CASRGQGRTGELLF

v_gene: TRBV24-1
j_gene: TRBJ2-6
abundance: .
d_gene: TRBD1
CDR3nt: TGTGCCACCAGTGATACAGGGACAGGTGACTCTGAGGCCAACGTACTGACTTTC
CDR3aa: CATSDTGTGDSEANVLTF

v_gene: TRBV25-1
j_gene: TRBJ2-1
abundance: .
d_gene: .
CDR3nt: TGTGTCAGCAGTGAACAGACCTACTATGAGCAGTTCTTC
CDR3aa: CVSSEQTYYEQFF

v_gene: TRBV6-2/TRBV6-3
j_gene: TRBJ2-4
abundance: once
d_gene: .
CDR3nt: TGTGTCAGTAGTCAAGGACACGAAAACATTCAGTACTTC
CDR3aa: CVSSQGHENIQYF

v_gene: TRBV11-1
j_gene: TRBJ2-1
abundance: many
d_gene: TRBD2
CDR3nt: TGTGCCAGCAGCCTGGGACTAGCGGGAGAAGTTGACAATGAGCAGTTCTTC
CDR3aa: CASSLGLAGEVDNEQFF

v_gene: TRBV4-2
j_gene: TRBJ2-4
abundance: .
d_gene: .
CDR3nt: TGTGCCAACAGCCAAGATCTGGATATTCAGTACTTC
CDR3aa: CANSQDLDIQYF

v_gene: TRBV14
j_gene: TRBJ2-7
abundance: few
d_gene: .
CDR3nt: TGTGCCAGCAGTCTTTACGGGGAGGCCCCCCAGTACTTC
CDR3aa: CASSLYGEAPQYF

v_gene: TRBV30
j_gene: TRBJ2-7
abundance: .
d_gene: .
CDR3nt: TGTGCCTGGACCTCCCGGGATAGCTACGAGCAGTACTTC
CDR3aa: CAWTSRDSYEQYF

v_gene: TRBV5-1
j_gene: TRBJ2-3
abundance: .
d_gene: .
CDR3nt: TGCGCCATCGCCTGGGACAAGGGAGATACGCAGTATTTT
CDR3aa: CAIAWDKGDTQYF

v_gene: TRBV12-3/TRBV12-4
j_gene: TRBJ2-5
abundance: .
d_gene: TRBD2
CDR3nt: TGTGCCAGCATTCGAAGCGGGACAGAGACCCAGTACTTC
CDR3aa: CASIRSGTETQYF

v_gene: TRBV9
j_gene: TRBJ1-1
abundance: .
d_gene: TRBD1
CDR3nt: TGTGCCAGCAGCGAGACAGGGATTACTGAAGCTTTCTTT
CDR3aa: CASSETGITEAFF

v_gene: TRBV24-1
j_gene: TRBJ1-5
abundance: .
d_gene: .
CDR3nt: TGTGCCATCAGACGGTCTCAGGCCCAGCATTTT
CDR3aa: CAIRRSQAQHF

v_gene: TRBV19
j_gene: TRBJ2-2
abundance: medium-sized
d_gene: .
CDR3nt: TGTGCCAGTAGTATTTCTCCAGGGTCCGGGGAGCTGTTTTTT
CDR3aa: CASSISPGSGELFF